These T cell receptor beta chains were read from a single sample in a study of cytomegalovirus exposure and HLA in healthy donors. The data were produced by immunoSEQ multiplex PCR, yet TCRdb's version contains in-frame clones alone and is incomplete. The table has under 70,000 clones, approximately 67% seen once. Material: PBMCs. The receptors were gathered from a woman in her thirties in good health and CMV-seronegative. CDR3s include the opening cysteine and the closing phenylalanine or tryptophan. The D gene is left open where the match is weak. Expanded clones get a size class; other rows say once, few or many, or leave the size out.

TGTGCCAGCAGTGAAGCAACGACATTTGATCAGCCCCAGCATTTT	CASSEATTFDQPQHF	-	15	TRBV6-1	TRBJ1-5	-
TGTGCCAGCAGTGCCCCCAGGGGGGTGAACACTGAAGCTTTCTTT	CASSAPRGVNTEAFF	TRBD1	15	TRBV5-5	TRBJ1-1	-
TGTGCCAGTAAACCCCTCGGGGGGACTGAAGCTTTCTTT	CASKPLGGTEAFF	-	13	TRBV19	TRBJ1-1	-
TGTGCCAGCAGTTCCCTAGACTCTTATACGCAGTATTTT	CASSSLDSYTQYF	-	13	TRBV6-5	TRBJ2-3	-
TGTGCCAGCAAAGGACAGCTGAGCTCCTATAATTCACCCCTCCACTTT	CASKGQLSSYNSPLHF	-	16	TRBV27	TRBJ1-6	-
TGTGCCAGCAGCTTAGAGCGGAATGGCTACACCTTC	CASSLERNGYTF	-	12	TRBV11-2	TRBJ1-2	-
TGTGCCAGCAGTTTATTGGGGGCTTGGACTGAAGCTTTCTTT	CASSLLGAWTEAFF	-	14	TRBV28	TRBJ1-1	-
TGTGCCAGCAGCTTTTTGCGGACTGAAGCTTTCTTT	CASSFLRTEAFF	-	12	TRBV11-2	TRBJ1-1	-
TGCGCCAGCAGCGTGAAAGGGGCCGAAGAGACCCAGTACTTC	CASSVKGAEETQYF	-	14	TRBV5-1	TRBJ2-5	-
TGTGCCAGCAGCAAAGGGGTCTGCGGGTCACCCCTCCACTTT	CASSKGVCGSPLHF	-	14	TRBV21-1	TRBJ1-6	few
TGTGCCAGCAGCCCCCGCGCCGGGGGGCCAACCGGGGAGCTGTTTTTT	CASSPRAGGPTGELFF	-	16	TRBV7-8	TRBJ2-2	-
TGTGCCTGGAGTGCCCAGTCGACAGGCCAGCTGCACACTGAAGCTTTCTTT	CAWSAQSTGQLHTEAFF	-	17	TRBV30	TRBJ1-1	few
TGTGCCAGTAGCAAAGGAGGACTAGCGGGGTCTCAAGGAGATACGCAGTATTTT	CASSKGGLAGSQGDTQYF	TRBD2	18	TRBV19	TRBJ2-3	few
TGTGCCAGCAGCCGGGGACTAGCCTACGAGCAGTACTTC	CASSRGLAYEQYF	TRBD2	13	TRBV7-6	TRBJ2-7	few
TGCGCCAGCAGCTTGGAACAGCTCACAGATACGCAGTATTTT	CASSLEQLTDTQYF	-	14	TRBV5-1	TRBJ2-3	-
TGTGCCAGCAGCTTAGCGACGTCCACCCGGAGTCCTTACGAGCAGTACTTC	CASSLATSTRSPYEQYF	-	17	TRBV7-3	TRBJ2-7	-
TGTGCCAGCAGCCTCCGACTAGCCCCAAGTGAGCAGTTCTTC	CASSLRLAPSEQFF	TRBD2	14	TRBV5-5	TRBJ2-1	-
TGTGCCTGGAGTCGAGGACAGGGGGAATCACCCCTCCACTTT	CAWSRGQGESPLHF	TRBD1	14	TRBV30	TRBJ1-6	once
TGTGCCAGCAGCTCAGCGGGGGCCGGAGGGAGGGCCCAGTACTTC	CASSSAGAGGRAQYF	TRBD2	15	TRBV11-3	TRBJ2-5	-
TGTGCCTTGACACCCCGTGGGACTAGCGGGGGGGTTAGCTCCTACAATGAGCAGTTCTTC	CALTPRGTSGGVSSYNEQFF	TRBD2	20	TRBV30	TRBJ2-1	-
TGTGCCAGCAGCTTAGGTACTAGCGGGGGGACGGACATTCAGTACTTC	CASSLGTSGGTDIQYF	TRBD2	16	TRBV11-2	TRBJ2-4	-
TGTGCCAGCAGCTTATCTAGGCGCACTGAAGCTTTCTTT	CASSLSRRTEAFF	-	13	TRBV7-2	TRBJ1-1	few
TGTGCCAGCAGCGTGACAGGTAGTACTGAAGCTTTCTTT	CASSVTGSTEAFF	-	13	TRBV9	TRBJ1-1	-
TGTGCCAGCAGCGTAGAGGGGTCACTAAAAGGGACCCAGTACTTC	CASSVEGSLKGTQYF	-	15	TRBV9	TRBJ2-5	-
TGTGCCAGCAGGCAGATGAACACTGAAGCTTTCTTT	CASRQMNTEAFF	-	12	TRBV5-4	TRBJ1-1	few
TGTGCCAGCAGTAAGATAACAGAAAACACTGAAGCTTTCTTT	CASSKITENTEAFF	-	14	TRBV6-1	TRBJ1-1	-
TGTGCCAGCAGCCCCTTTCCAGGCTCCTACAATGAGCAGTTCTTC	CASSPFPGSYNEQFF	-	15	TRBV7-3	TRBJ2-1	-
TGTGCCAGCAGCTTAAGGGACAGGAGTAATTCACCCCTCCACTTT	CASSLRDRSNSPLHF	TRBD1	15	TRBV11-1	TRBJ1-6	-
TGTGCCAGCAGCTTTTCGGGACAGCCTACCGGGGAGCTGTTTTTT	CASSFSGQPTGELFF	TRBD1	15	TRBV7-2	TRBJ2-2	few
TGTGCCAGCAGCTCAATCCGGGACAGGGGGCAAGAGACCCAGTACTTC	CASSSIRDRGQETQYF	TRBD1	16	TRBV7-9	TRBJ2-5	few
TGCGCCAGCAGCTACGGCCGACAGGGAGTCAACGAGCAGTACTTC	CASSYGRQGVNEQYF	TRBD1	15	TRBV5-1	TRBJ2-7	once
TGCGCCAGCACGTCCGGGACAGGGGGTGTGCAATACTTC	CASTSGTGGVQYF	TRBD1	13	TRBV5-1	TRBJ2-7	-
TGTGCCTGGACTAGCGGGGGAGCGCAAGAGACCCAGTACTTC	CAWTSGGAQETQYF	TRBD2	14	TRBV30	TRBJ2-5	few
TGTGCCAGCACCGCCTCCGGGACAGGGGGCCCGGGGCAGTACTTC	CASTASGTGGPGQYF	TRBD1	15	TRBV6-5	TRBJ2-7	-
TGTGCCAGCAGCCTCGGACTCACCGGGGAGCTGTTTTTT	CASSLGLTGELFF	-	13	TRBV9	TRBJ2-2	-
TGTGCCTACTCGGACAGGCTTGAAGCTTTCTTT	CAYSDRLEAFF	TRBD1	11	TRBV30	TRBJ1-1	-
TGTGCCAGCAGTTTGGGGGGGCCCTCCTACAATGAGCAGTTCTTC	CASSLGGPSYNEQFF	-	15	TRBV6-1	TRBJ2-1	-
TGTGCCAGCAGCTTAGATTCTTGGGGCGGGGGCACTGAAGCTTTCTTT	CASSLDSWGGGTEAFF	-	16	TRBV11-3	TRBJ1-1	-
TGTGCCAGCAGTGAAAACGGCATTCAGTACTTC	CASSENGIQYF	-	11	TRBV25-1	TRBJ2-4	-
TGTGCCAGCAGCTTAGAGGCAGGGGGCAATGAGCAGTTCTTC	CASSLEAGGNEQFF	TRBD1	14	TRBV7-9	TRBJ2-1	-
TGCGCCAGCAGCATCGGACAGGCGGGGGAAAAACTGTTTTTT	CASSIGQAGEKLFF	TRBD1	14	TRBV5-1	TRBJ1-4	few
TGTGCCAGCAGCCAGTATCTTGGGCCAAACAATGAGCAGTTCTTC	CASSQYLGPNNEQFF	-	15	TRBV4-1	TRBJ2-1	once
TGTGCCACCAGCAGCCGGGACAGAGTCATCTATGGCTACACCTTC	CATSSRDRVIYGYTF	TRBD1	15	TRBV15	TRBJ1-2	few
TGTGCCAGCAGTGAAGGGGGGGACAGGGTCGGAAACACCATATATTTT	CASSEGGDRVGNTIYF	TRBD1	16	TRBV25-1	TRBJ1-3	-